This TCR beta chain was captured by sequencing in a study of blood T cell repertoires in COVID-19. Background on the study: Sources were T cells, B-cell-depleted T cells, or PBMCs; the material itself was cDNA or gDNA.

Original analysis: Amplification of reference gene primers provided the estimated nucleated cell counts. The method was immunoSEQ multiplex PCR; TCRdb's version includes in-frame clones alone and lacks a portion of them. The V and J calls and the clone size are those of that table, but D and trimming were determined from the DNA. This table has about 100,000 clones, roughly 90% appearing once. Trimming cost V 4 bases and J 4 bases; bases outside gene matches: 10. CDR1 is LGHDT and CDR2 is YNNKEL in the germline V gene (reference sequence). This CDR3 region has 16 residues. The sample comprised peripheral blood. This receptor was obtained from a woman between 55 and 75 years old with acute or convalescent COVID-19. V is TRBV3-1 (or the pseudogene TRBV3-2) and J is TRBJ2-3; the match to TRBD2 covers 8 bases. CDR3 coding DNA: TGTGCCAGCAGCCTGCGAGCGGGAGTGGGGCCAGATACGCAGTATTTT. Translating gives CASSLRAGVGPDTQYF.